This T cell receptor beta chain is from a study of cytomegalovirus exposure and HLA in healthy donors. Primers: 60 Vbeta forward and 13 Jbeta reverse. Some clones are missing from TCRdb's copy, which holds only in-frame ones; the method was immunoSEQ multiplex PCR. The profile shows about 94,000 clones, more than 60% of them singletons. The germline V gene has CDR1 KGHSH and CDR2 LQKENI. The CDR3 length is 15 residues. Trimming left V 1 base short and J 3 bases short, with 10 bases between. Sequencing was done on a sample of PBMCs. This TCR derives from a man aged 25 to 40 in good health and CMV-seronegative. The chain couples TRBV18 to TRBJ2-1, with D possibly matching TRBD1 (5 bases). The CDR3 loop reads CASSPQSTGYNEQFF. The CDR3 bases are TGTGCCAGCTCACCACAATCTACAGGCTACAATGAGCAGTTCTTC.